This TCR beta chain was sequenced during a study of shared clonotypes between healthy human individuals. Assay: immunoSEQ multiplex PCR; the TCRdb copy retains only in-frame clones and omits some. The sample comprises fewer than 1.4 million clones, approximately 80% of which are singletons, and under 0.8% rests with the top ten. From germline, CDR1 is DFQATT and CDR2 SNEGSKA (reference sequence). The CDR3 is made up of 10 amino acids. V usage is TRBV20-1 and J usage is TRBJ2-3, with D possibly being TRBD1 (5 bases). The sequence derives from a man aged 18 to 29 in good health. Some clones in this sample may be carry-over from other donors' samples. The source material was memory CD4+ T cells from PBMCs. Subset described: CD45RA-negative fraction. In DNA form, the CDR3 reads TGCAGGTGGGGCCGAGATACGCAGTATTTT. Its translation: CRWGRDTQYF.